The present T cell receptor (beta chain) was sequenced within a study of shared clonotypes between healthy human individuals. General observations from the study: A limitation of the genetic and exposure-history diversity represented arose from few donors.

From germline, CDR1 is SGHDT and CDR2 YYEEEE. The germline V and J ends were trimmed by 2 bases and 9 bases, with 12 bases remaining between them. This CDR3 region has 13 residues. For each subset, genomic DNA was distributed in equal portions over several immunoSEQ plates. In the source study's methods: With immunoSEQ giving junction-only sequences and no quality scores, filtering differed. Generated by immunoSEQ multiplex PCR, the TCRdb table keeps only in-frame clones and is missing some. The D gene and trimming were derived from the DNA, and the V and J assignments and clone size from that table. Of about 470,000 clones listed, roughly 80% are singletons. To note about this clone: Its antigen remains unidentified.

Recent acute infections and vaccinations were absent in the healthy HIV-negative adult donors. Sequenced input: PBMCs. The clonotype originates from a woman between 35 and 50 years old in good health. Some clones in this sample may be carry-over from other donors' samples. The chain has TRBV5-6 and TRBJ1-5; D is unclear. CDR3 DNA: TGTGCCAGCAGCTTACAACAAGCAGGGCCCCAGCATTTT. This sequence encodes CASSLQQAGPQHF.